Listed here are 18 T cell receptor beta chains from one sample, sequenced in a study of Ad26.COV2.S vaccination and SARS-CoV-2 variants. Treatment here: some 19 received Ad26.COV2.S at low or high dose, single or two shots; 5 received placebo; per-sample allocation not given. Day 63 after the first vaccine or placebo injection was the time point for sampling. Clones were sequenced by immunoSEQ multiplex PCR, and TCRdb holds only the in-frame ones, with some missing. The data hold approximately 300,000 clones, with around 83% observed a single time. Source: peripheral blood, taken in a trial of Ad26.COV2.S vaccine versus placebo. The source is a person between 18 and 65 years old who received the Ad26.COV2.S COVID-19 vaccine or a placebo.

The genes are TRBV18 and TRBJ2-6; 8 bases are a match to TRBD1. This CDR3 has 15 residues. V lost 3 bases, J lost 3 bases, and 1 base stayed unmatched. In germline, CDR1 is KGHSH, CDR2 LQKENI. The CDR3, as DNA: TGTGCCAGCTCACCGACAGGGGTTGGGGCCAACGTCCTGACTTTC. Residues: CASSPTGVGANVLTF.

The rearrangement links TRBV15 to TRBJ2-2; no clear D. V was pared by 0 bases and J by 7 bases, with 6 bases between. CDR3 length equals 13 residues. Looked up from germline, CDR1 is LNHNV and CDR2 is YYDKDF (reference sequence). CDR3 region: CATSREKLGELFF. In nucleotides, the CDR3 is TGTGCCACCAGCAGAGAAAAGCTCGGGGAGCTGTTTTTT.

This CDR3 is CASSLGSGTSRARGWEQYF. In nucleotides, the CDR3 is TGTGCCAGCAGCTTAGGTTCCGGGACTAGCCGGGCTAGGGGATGGGAGCAGTACTTC. The chain is built from TRBV7-2 and TRBJ2-7; 9 bases line up with TRBD2. J lost 7 bases, V lost 1 base, and 20 bases had no gene match. The length of the CDR3 is 19 residues. CDR1 SGHTA and CDR2 FQGNSA come from the germline V gene.

This chain links TRBV2 with TRBJ2-3; 9 bases map to TRBD1. The germline gives CDR1 SNHLY, CDR2 FYNNEI. Trimming removed 8 bases from V and 0 bases from J; junction bases left unmatched: 15. This CDR3 has 18 residues. The CDR3 coding sequence is TGTGCCAGCGAGGGAAGGGGACAGGGCCTCCTTAGCACAGATACGCAGTATTTT. It yields the protein CASEGRGQGLLSTDTQYF.

This chain joins TRBV6-1 and TRBJ1-2; D is possibly TRBD1 (6 bases). Deletions cut 3 bases from V and 4 bases from J, with 18 bases between. CDR1 is MNHNS and CDR2 is SASEGT in the germline V gene. The CDR3 loop spans 16 amino acids. CDR3: CASSDSGGGWGYGYTF. For the CDR3, the DNA is TGTGCCAGCAGTGATTCTGGGGGCGGGTGGGGCTATGGCTACACCTTC.

The chain combines TRBV18 with TRBJ1-2, with D perhaps matching TRBD1 (6 bases). V gave up 3 bases and J gave up 2 bases, with 10 bases separating them. Germline values: CDR1 KGHSH, CDR2 LQKENI. CDR3 length equals 14 residues. The CDR3 DNA follows: TGTGCCAGCTCACCCGCCGACAGGAACTATGGCTACACCTTC. Amino acids: CASSPADRNYGYTF.

This clone was picked up a small number of times. Other DNA sequences in the sample encode the same CDR3. The V gene is TRBV3-1 (or the pseudogene TRBV3-2), the J gene TRBJ2-7, with D hard to call. The germline V and J ends were trimmed by 2 bases and 3 bases, with 2 bases remaining between them. The CDR3 spans 11 residues. CDR1 and CDR2 (germline): LGHDT, YNNKEL (reference sequence). CDR3 DNA: TGTGCCAGCAGCCAAAACTACGAGCAGTACTTC. This sequence encodes CASSQNYEQYF.

V usage is TRBV7-3 and J usage is TRBJ2-5; 10 bases fit TRBD2. CDR1 and CDR2 (germline): SGHTA, FQGTGA. This CDR3 contains 15 residues. V lost 0 bases to trimming and J lost 3 bases; unmatched junction nucleotides: 1. CDR3 DNA sequence: TGTGCCAGCAGCTTAACTAGCGGGGGGAAAGAGACCCAGTACTTC. Translation: CASSLTSGGKETQYF.

Here the CDR3 reads CASSESSPNTEAFF. The CDR3, as DNA: TGTGCCAGCAGTGAGAGTAGCCCGAACACTGAAGCTTTCTTT. The chain is built from TRBV2 and TRBJ1-1; D not certain. The germline CDR1 and CDR2 sequences are SNHLY and FYNNEI. The CDR3 has 14 amino acids. V gave up 3 bases and J gave up 1 base, with 9 bases separating them.

This chain joins TRBV12-1 and TRBJ2-1; no DNA check was done on the table's D call, TRBD2. TRBV12-1 constitutes a pseudogene. This CDR3 has 15 residues. The CDR3: CASSSLSGLYNEQFF. The CDR3 DNA is TGTGCCAGCAGCTCCCTAAGCGGTCTATACAATGAGCAGTTCTTC.

The rearrangement links TRBV5-1 to TRBJ2-6, with 7 bases matching TRBD1. Germline lookup yields CDR1 SGHRS and CDR2 YFSETQ. The J segment lost 1 base and the V segment lost 5 bases, leaving 15 bases of the junction unmatched. CDR3 length: 19 amino acids. CDR3 amino acids: CASRHYLGTATSGANVLTF. The CDR3 DNA reads TGCGCCAGCAGACATTATTTAGGGACAGCCACTTCTGGGGCCAACGTCCTGACTTTC.

The gene calls are TRBV5-4 and TRBJ1-3; D is possibly TRBD1 (5 bases). Germline CDR1 and CDR2: SGHNT and YYREEE (reference sequence). With 4 bases removed from V and 5 bases from J, the gap between germline ends came to 7 bases. This CDR3 is built from 12 residues. Written as DNA, the CDR3 is TGTGCCAGCAGCCAGGACAGAAACACCATATATTTT. Residues: CASSQDRNTIYF.

This clone was seen a handful of times. This chain joins TRBV14 and TRBJ2-7; 12 bases align to TRBD2. Germline CDR1 is SGHDN and CDR2 is FVKESK. The V and J ends lost 1 base and 4 bases, in that order; junction bases with no gene match: 11. CDR3 length equals 18 residues. This chain's CDR3 is CASSQGTSGASPSYEQYF. CDR3 nucleotide sequence: TGTGCCAGCAGCCAAGGGACTAGCGGGGCATCACCTTCTTACGAGCAGTACTTC.

This rearrangement joins TRBV2 to TRBJ2-5, with 7 bases aligning to TRBD1. The germline V gene has CDR1 SNHLY and CDR2 FYNNEI. CDR3 length: 13 amino acids. V shed 6 bases and J 9 bases; nucleotides not matched to a gene: 10. CDR3 DNA sequence: TGTGCCAGCAGCGGGGACAGCTATCGAGCCCAGTACTTC. This codes for CASSGDSYRAQYF.

The chain couples TRBV7-9 to TRBJ2-5; 15 bases line up with TRBD2. The V gene end was trimmed by 3 bases and the J gene end by 4 bases; junction bases not matched to a gene: 6. The CDR3 spans 17 residues. The germline CDR1 and CDR2 sequences are SEHNR and FQNEAQ (reference sequence). The CDR3, as DNA: TGTGCCAGCAGCTTGGGGACTAGCGGGGGGACTCGAGAGACCCAGTACTTC. Its protein is CASSLGTSGGTRETQYF.

The chain links TRBV6-2 or TRBV6-3 to TRBJ1-6, with TRBD1 matching over 8 bases. Trimming at V came to 4 bases and at J to 5 bases, leaving 7 bases not matched to a gene. Germline loops: CDR1 MNHEY, CDR2 SVGEGT. The CDR3 extends over 16 amino acids. The CDR3 bases are TGTGCCAGCAGTTTCAGCAGGGGGCCTAATAATTCACCCCTCCACTTT. Protein sequence: CASSFSRGPNNSPLHF.

V gene TRBV6-5 combines with J gene TRBJ1-3; 9 nucleotides match TRBD1. This CDR3 contains 15 residues. CDR1 is MNHEY, CDR2 SVGAGI, per germline. V lost 6 bases, J lost 3 bases, and 6 bases stayed unmatched. CDR3 loop: CASSARTGVGNTIYF. The CDR3 coding sequence is TGTGCCAGCAGCGCCCGGACAGGGGTTGGAAACACCATATATTTT.

The gene calls are TRBV19 and TRBJ1-5; 8 bases align to TRBD1. J was trimmed by 7 bases and V by 5 bases; bases with no gene match: 10. Germline V gene data show CDR1 as LNHDA and CDR2 as SQIVND (reference sequence). The CDR3 runs to 15 residues. CDR3 loop: CASSLGQGGWQPQHF. CDR3 sequence (DNA): TGTGCCAGTAGTCTCGGACAGGGAGGTTGGCAGCCCCAGCATTTT.